The TCR beta chain described here comes from a study of cytomegalovirus exposure and HLA in healthy donors. Study-wide points: Earlier findings revealed that most TCR beta V segments proved productive either about 87% or about 30% of the time.

Note on this clone: Its antigen is unidentified.

The V and J ends lost 3 bases and 7 bases respectively, with 10 bases between them. The CDR3 loop spans 13 amino acids. Germline V CDR1 and CDR2: SNHLY, FYNNEI. PCR was performed using 60 Vbeta and 13 Jbeta primers. TCRdb keeps only in-frame clones here, not all; method: immunoSEQ multiplex PCR. The sample has 85,000 to 120,000 clones; roughly 80% are singletons. V and J are TRBV2 and TRBJ1-5; D is undetermined. The source of this sequence is a man in his forties in good health and CMV-seronegative. Sequenced: PBMCs. The CDR3 region is CASSDVGRQPQHF. The CDR3 DNA follows: TGTGCCAGCAGTGATGTGGGGAGACAGCCCCAGCATTTT.